The clone carrying this TCR beta chain has a handful of counts. Assay: immunoSEQ multiplex PCR; the TCRdb copy retains only in-frame clones and omits some. The sample shows 25,000 or so clones, just under 75% of them seen only once. The record originates from a study of immune evolution from preneoplasia to lung adenocarcinoma. Germline values: CDR1 MNHNS, CDR2 SASEGT. The CDR3 spans 15 residues. The V end was cut by 2 bases, the J end by 0 bases, with 8 bases between. The receptor's source is a person aged 55-75 years with invasive lung adenocarcinoma. Some clones in this sample may be carry-over from other donors' samples. What was sequenced was FFPE invasive lung adenocarcinoma tissue. The rearrangement uses TRBV6-1 and TRBJ1-3; D unclear. CDR3 loop: CASSENEDSGNTIYF. As DNA, the CDR3 is TGTGCCAGCAGTGAAAATGAGGACTCTGGAAACACCATATATTTT.